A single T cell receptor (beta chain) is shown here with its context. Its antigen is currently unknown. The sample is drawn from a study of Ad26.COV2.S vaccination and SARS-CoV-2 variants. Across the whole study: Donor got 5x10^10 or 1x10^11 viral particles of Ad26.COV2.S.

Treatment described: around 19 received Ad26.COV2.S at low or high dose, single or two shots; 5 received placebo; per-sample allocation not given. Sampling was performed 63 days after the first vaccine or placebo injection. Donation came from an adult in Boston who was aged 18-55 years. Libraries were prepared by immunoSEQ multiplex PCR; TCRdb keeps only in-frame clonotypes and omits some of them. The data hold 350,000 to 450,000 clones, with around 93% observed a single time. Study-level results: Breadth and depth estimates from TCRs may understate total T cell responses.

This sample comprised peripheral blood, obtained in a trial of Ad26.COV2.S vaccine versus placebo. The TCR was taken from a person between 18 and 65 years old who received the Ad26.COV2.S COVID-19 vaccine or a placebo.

CDR3 coding DNA: TGTGCCAGCAGACCCGGGGGCAGCACCTACAATGAGCAGTTCTTC. Translated, it gives CASRPGGSTYNEQFF. The gene calls are TRBV6-6 and TRBJ2-1; either TRBD1 or TRBD2 may supply D (6 bases each). The CDR3 runs to 15 residues. Germline loops: CDR1 MNHNY, CDR2 SVGAGI (reference sequence). Trimming shortened V by 6 bases and J by 2 bases, and 14 bases separated the two germline ends.